The TCR beta chain described here comes from a study of CD8 T cells in ankylosing spondylitis. Broader study findings: Reports say disease-linked clones showed up significantly more in matched ankylosing spondylitis synovial fluid.

CDR1 and CDR2 (germline): SGHTA, FQGTGA. Between the trimmed V and J ends, which lost 2 bases and 9 bases, there was a span of 23 bases. The CDR3 runs to 17 residues. This clonotype has a count of ten or more. Its antigen is unidentified. Libraries of TCR beta came from quantitative 5'-RACE with molecular barcodes. TCRdb reprocessed the 5' RACE reads with MiXCR, giving one entry per CDR3 protein. Here the sample spans roughly 68,000 distinct CDR3 sequences, about 6% being singletons. Material: synovial fluid, either unsorted or a sorted T cell fraction (not recorded which). V usage is TRBV7-3 and J usage is TRBJ2-1; a weak D match, TRBD2 (6 bases). The TCR sequence derives from a male donor with ankylosing spondylitis. The CDR3 DNA sequence: TGTGCCAGCAGCTTACTCCCTACTAGCCCTACCGGGGGTGAGCAGTTCTTC. The encoded protein is CASSLLPTSPTGGEQFF.